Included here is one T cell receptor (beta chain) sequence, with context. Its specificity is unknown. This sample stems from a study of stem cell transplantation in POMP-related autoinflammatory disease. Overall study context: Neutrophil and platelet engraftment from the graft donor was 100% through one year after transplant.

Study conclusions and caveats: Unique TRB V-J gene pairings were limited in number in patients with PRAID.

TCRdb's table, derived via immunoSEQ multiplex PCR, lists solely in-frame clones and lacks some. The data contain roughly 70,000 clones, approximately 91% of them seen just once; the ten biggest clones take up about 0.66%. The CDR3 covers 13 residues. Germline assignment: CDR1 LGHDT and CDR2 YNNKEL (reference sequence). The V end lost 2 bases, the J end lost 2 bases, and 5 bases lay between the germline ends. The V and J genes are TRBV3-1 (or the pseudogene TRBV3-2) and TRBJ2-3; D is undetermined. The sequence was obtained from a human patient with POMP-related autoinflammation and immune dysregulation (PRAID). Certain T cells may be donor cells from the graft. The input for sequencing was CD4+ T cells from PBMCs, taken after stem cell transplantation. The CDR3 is CASSQSVTDTQYF. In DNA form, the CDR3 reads TGTGCCAGCAGCCAAAGTGTCACAGATACGCAGTATTTT.